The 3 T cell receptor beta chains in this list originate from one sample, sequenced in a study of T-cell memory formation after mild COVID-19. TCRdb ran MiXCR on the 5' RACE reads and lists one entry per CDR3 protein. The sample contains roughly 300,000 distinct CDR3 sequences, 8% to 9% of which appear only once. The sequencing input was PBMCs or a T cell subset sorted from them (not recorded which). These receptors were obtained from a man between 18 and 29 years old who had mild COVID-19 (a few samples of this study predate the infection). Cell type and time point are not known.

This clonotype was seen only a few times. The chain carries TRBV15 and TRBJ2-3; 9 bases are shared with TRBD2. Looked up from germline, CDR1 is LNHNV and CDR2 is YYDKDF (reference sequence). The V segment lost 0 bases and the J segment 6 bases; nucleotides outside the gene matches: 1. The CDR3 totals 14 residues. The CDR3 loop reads CATSRERGGDTQYF. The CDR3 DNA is TGTGCCACCAGCAGAGAGCGGGGGGGGGATACGCAGTATTTT.

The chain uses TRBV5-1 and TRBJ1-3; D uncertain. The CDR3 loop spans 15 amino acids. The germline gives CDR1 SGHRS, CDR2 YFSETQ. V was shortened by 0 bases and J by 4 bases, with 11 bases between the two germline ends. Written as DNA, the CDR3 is TGCGCCAGCAGCTTGGTCGAGGATGGAGGAAACACCATATATTTT. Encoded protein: CASSLVEDGGNTIYF.

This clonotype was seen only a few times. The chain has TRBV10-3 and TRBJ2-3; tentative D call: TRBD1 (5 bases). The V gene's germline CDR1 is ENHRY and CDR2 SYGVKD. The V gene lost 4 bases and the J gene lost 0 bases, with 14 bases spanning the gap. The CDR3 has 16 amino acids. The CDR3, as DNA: TGTGCCATCAGTGGAGTTGGGGCCGCTAGCACAGATACGCAGTATTTT. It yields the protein CAISGVGAASTDTQYF.